The rows below give T cell receptor beta chains drawn from one sample of a study of T cell responses to AZD1222 COVID-19 vaccine. Assay used: immunoSEQ multiplex PCR; TCRdb lists only in-frame clones, some missing. The table lists about 150,000 clones, approximately 90% of them singletons. The sample in question was peripheral blood, obtained on day 0 of AZD1222 vaccination. All receptors come from an adult in good health. Both conserved end residues are part of each CDR3. The D gene is left open where the match is weak. Not all rows give a size; the values are once, few, many and, for expanded clones, a class.

size,J,D,V,DNA,CDR3
once,TRBJ2-1,-,TRBV5-4,TGTGCCAGCAGCGTGACCGGGTCCACCGCCTACAATGAGCAGTTCTTC,CASSVTGSTAYNEQFF
-,TRBJ1-1,-,TRBV19,TGTGCCAGTAGTATCGCAGGGGTAACCACTGAAGCTTTCTTT,CASSIAGVTTEAFF
-,TRBJ2-7,-,TRBV12-3/TRBV12-4,TGTGCCAGCAGTTCGCTTGGCGAGCAGTACTTC,CASSSLGEQYF
few,TRBJ1-1,-,TRBV19,TGTGCCAGTAGTAACCCCCTGAACGCCGCTTTCTTT,CASSNPLNAAFF
once,TRBJ2-2,TRBD2,TRBV5-1,TGCGCCAGCAGCTTGGGGGCTAGCGGGAGGACCACCGGGGAGCTGTTTTTT,CASSLGASGRTTGELFF
-,TRBJ2-3,TRBD2,TRBV2,TGTGCCAGCAGTGTTCGGCTAGCGGGGCCCCTTAGCACAGATACGCAGTATTTT,CASSVRLAGPLSTDTQYF
-,TRBJ1-1,-,TRBV6-2/TRBV6-3,TGTGCCAGCAGTTACTCGTGGGCGAACACTGAAGCTTTCTTT,CASSYSWANTEAFF
-,TRBJ2-3,TRBD1,TRBV6-5,TGTGCCAGCTTAGACAGGGGTCCCTCAGATACGCAGTATTTT,CASLDRGPSDTQYF
-,TRBJ1-4,TRBD1,TRBV6-5,TGTGCCAGCCGGGACAGAAATGAAAAACTGTTTTTT,CASRDRNEKLFF
-,TRBJ2-7,TRBD2,TRBV27,TGTGCCAGCAGTAGCGGGAGTAGAAACGAGCAGTACTTC,CASSSGSRNEQYF